The clone carrying this T cell receptor (beta chain) has just one count. The antigen is unknown. This entry is derived from a study of vaccination effects on CD4 cells after COVID-19. Study details: Participants each got two BNT162b2 or mRNA-1273 vaccine doses. Study-wide results and caveats: Infection- and vaccine-induced clones contracted markedly late after vaccination. The study enrolled few convalescent patients and sampled no early post-infection timepoints.

Sequenced by immunoSEQ multiplex PCR; TCRdb stores in-frame clones only, minus some. This sample yields tens of thousands of clones, of which roughly 70% are seen a single time; approximately 22% belongs to the top ten. In the ViraFEST assay, antigen-specific CD4+ clonotypes were identified by expansion after peptide-pool stimulation. On roughly day 10 of culture, CD4+ T cells were separated out. The study found no prior SARS-CoV-2 infection in the vaccine recipients, who tested negative for nucleocapsid antibodies. It was with about 9.3 IU/ml IL-2 and about 9.2 ug/ml peptides that around 1.8 million PBMC per well were cultured. The length of the CDR3 is 16 residues. The V gene end was trimmed by 4 bases and the J gene end by 5 bases; junction bases not matched to a gene: 13. Germline CDR1 KGHSH, CDR2 LQKENI.

The sequence was collected from a human donor who received a COVID-19 vaccine. This chain uses TRBV18 with TRBJ2-7, with TRBD2 identical over 8 bases. The starting material was CD4+ T cells from PBMCs cultured with SARS-CoV-2 spike peptides, obtained before COVID-19 vaccination. CDR3 bases: TGTGCCAGCTCACTCGATGAAGCGGGAGTGGGGAACGAGCAGTACTTC. It translates to CASSLDEAGVGNEQYF.